This T cell receptor (beta chain) was captured in a study of radiotherapy plus CTLA-4 blockade in lung cancer. Germline CDR1 reads SEHNR; CDR2 reads FQNEAQ (reference sequence). The CDR3 runs 18 residues. V lost 6 bases, J lost 1 base, and 12 bases stayed unmatched. Produced via immunoSEQ multiplex PCR; TCRdb's table is partial and in-frame only. The table shows about 46,000 clones, with approximately 80% occurring only once. The material was peripheral blood, obtained from a patient treated with radiotherapy plus ipilimumab. The clonotype originates from a human donor with non-small cell lung cancer whose response to radiotherapy plus ipilimumab could not be evaluated. The chain is built from TRBV7-9 and TRBJ2-6; 7 bases are a match to TRBD1. For the CDR3, the DNA is TGTGCCAGCAGTTTCACCGGGACAGCCTTTTCTGGGGCCAACGTCCTGACTTTC. It yields the protein CASSFTGTAFSGANVLTF.